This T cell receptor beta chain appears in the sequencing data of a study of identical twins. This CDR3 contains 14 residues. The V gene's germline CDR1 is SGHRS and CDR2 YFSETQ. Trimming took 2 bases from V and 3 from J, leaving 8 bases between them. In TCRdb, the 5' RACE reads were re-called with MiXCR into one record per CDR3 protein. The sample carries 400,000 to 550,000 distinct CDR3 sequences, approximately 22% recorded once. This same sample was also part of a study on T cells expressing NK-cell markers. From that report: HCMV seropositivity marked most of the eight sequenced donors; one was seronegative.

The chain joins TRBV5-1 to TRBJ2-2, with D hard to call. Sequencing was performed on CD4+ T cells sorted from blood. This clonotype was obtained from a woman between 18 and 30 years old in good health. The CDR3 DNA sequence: TGCGCCAGCAGCTTCGAAAGAGACACCGGGGAGCTGTTTTTT. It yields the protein CASSFERDTGELFF. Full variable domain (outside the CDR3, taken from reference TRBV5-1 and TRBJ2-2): KAGVTQTPRYLIKTRGQQVTLSCSPISGHRSVSWYQQTPGQGLQFLFEYFSETQRNKGNFPGRFSGRQFSNSRSEMNVSTLELGDSALYLCASSFERDTGELFFGEGSRLTVL.